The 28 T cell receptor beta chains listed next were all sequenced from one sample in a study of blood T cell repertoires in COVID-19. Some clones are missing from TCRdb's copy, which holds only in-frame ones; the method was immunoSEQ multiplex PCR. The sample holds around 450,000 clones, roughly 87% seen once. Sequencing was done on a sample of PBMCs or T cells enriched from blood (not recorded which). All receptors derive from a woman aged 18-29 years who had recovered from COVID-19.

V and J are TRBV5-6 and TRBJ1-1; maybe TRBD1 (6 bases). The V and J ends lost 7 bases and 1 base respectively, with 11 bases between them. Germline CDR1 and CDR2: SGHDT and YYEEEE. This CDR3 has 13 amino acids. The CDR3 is CASGLTGNTEAFF. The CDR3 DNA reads TGTGCCAGCGGCCTGACAGGGAACACTGAAGCTTTCTTT.

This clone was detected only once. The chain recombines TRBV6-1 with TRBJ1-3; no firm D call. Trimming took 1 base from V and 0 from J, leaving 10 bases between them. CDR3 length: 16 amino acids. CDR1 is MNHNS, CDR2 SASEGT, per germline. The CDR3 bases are TGTGCCAGCAGTGAAGACGCGGGCGGCTCTGGAAACACCATATATTTT. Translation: CASSEDAGGSGNTIYF.

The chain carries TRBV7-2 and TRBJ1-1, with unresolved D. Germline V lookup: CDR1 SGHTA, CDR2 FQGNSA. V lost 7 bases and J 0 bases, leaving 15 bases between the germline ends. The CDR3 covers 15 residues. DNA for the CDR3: TGTGCCAGCACCTTGGCTCCGAATTTGAACACTGAAGCTTTCTTT. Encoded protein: CASTLAPNLNTEAFF.

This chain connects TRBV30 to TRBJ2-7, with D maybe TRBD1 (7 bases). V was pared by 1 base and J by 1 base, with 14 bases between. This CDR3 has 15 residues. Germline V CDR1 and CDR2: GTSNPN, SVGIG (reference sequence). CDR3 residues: CAWSGGTEGSYEQYF. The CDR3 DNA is TGTGCCTGGAGTGGCGGGACAGAGGGATCCTACGAGCAGTACTTC.

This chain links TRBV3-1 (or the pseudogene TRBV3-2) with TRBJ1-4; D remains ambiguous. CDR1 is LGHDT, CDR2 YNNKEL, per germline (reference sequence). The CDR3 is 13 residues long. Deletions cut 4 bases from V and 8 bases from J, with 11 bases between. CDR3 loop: CASSPFNGEKLFF. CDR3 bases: TGTGCCAGCAGCCCCTTTAATGGCGAAAAACTGTTTTTT.

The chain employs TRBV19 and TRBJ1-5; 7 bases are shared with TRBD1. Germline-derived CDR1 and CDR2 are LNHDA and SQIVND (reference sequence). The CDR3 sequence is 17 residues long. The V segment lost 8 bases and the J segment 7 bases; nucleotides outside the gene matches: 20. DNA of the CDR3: TGTGCCAGTGACCCCGAAAGAGGGACAGACTTTCGACAGCCCCAGCATTTT. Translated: CASDPERGTDFRQPQHF.

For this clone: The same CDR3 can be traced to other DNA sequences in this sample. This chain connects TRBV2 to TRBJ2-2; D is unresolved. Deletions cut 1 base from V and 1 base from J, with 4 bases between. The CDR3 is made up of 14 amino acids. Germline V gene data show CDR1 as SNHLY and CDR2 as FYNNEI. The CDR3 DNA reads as TGTGCCAGCAGTGAAGGCAGGAACACCGGGGAGCTGTTTTTT. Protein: CASSEGRNTGELFF.

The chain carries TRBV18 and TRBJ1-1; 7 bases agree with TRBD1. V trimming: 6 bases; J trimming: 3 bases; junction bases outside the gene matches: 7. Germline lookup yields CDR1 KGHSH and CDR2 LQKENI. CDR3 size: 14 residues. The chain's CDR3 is CASSQGELDTEAFF. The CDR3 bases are TGTGCCAGCTCCCAGGGGGAGCTCGACACTGAAGCTTTCTTT. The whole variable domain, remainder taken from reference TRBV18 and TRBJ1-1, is NAGVMQNPRHLVRRRGQEARLRCSPMKGHSHVYWYRQLPEEGLKFMVYLQKENIIDESGMPKERFSAEFPKEGPSILRIQQVVRGDSAAYFCASSQGELDTEAFFGQGTRLTVV.

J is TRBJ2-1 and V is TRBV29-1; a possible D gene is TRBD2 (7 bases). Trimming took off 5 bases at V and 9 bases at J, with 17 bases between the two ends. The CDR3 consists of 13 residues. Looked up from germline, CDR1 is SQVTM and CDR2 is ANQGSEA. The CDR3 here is CSVRGGVFGEQFF. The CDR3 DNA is TGCAGCGTTAGGGGGGGAGTTTTCGGTGAGCAGTTCTTC.

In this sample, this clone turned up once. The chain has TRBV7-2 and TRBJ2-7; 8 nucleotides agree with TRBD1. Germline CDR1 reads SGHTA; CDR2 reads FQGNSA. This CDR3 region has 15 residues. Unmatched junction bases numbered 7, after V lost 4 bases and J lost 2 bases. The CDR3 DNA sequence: TGTGCCAGCAGCTCTGGGAGGACAGGGACCTACGAGCAGTACTTC. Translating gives CASSSGRTGTYEQYF.

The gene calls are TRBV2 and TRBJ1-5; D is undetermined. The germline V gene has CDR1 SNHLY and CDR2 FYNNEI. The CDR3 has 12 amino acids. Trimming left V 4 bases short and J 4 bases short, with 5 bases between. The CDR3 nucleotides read TGTGCCAGCAGTGGCCAGAATCAGCCCCAGCATTTT. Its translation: CASSGQNQPQHF. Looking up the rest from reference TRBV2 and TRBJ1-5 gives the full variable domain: EPEVTQTPSHQVTQMGQEVILRCVPISNHLYFYWYRQILGQKVEFLVSFYNNEISEKSEIFDDQFSVERPDGSNFTLKIRSTKLEDSAMYFCASSGQNQPQHFGDGTRLSIL.

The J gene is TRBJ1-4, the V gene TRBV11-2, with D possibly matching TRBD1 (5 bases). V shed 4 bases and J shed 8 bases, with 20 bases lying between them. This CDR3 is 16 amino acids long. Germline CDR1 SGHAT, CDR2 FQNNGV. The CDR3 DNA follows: TGTGCCAGCAGCTGGGGATATCCGACATCAGGGGAAAAACTGTTTTTT. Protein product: CASSWGYPTSGEKLFF. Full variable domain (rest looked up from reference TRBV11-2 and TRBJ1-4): EAGVAQSPRYKIIEKRQSVAFWCNPISGHATLYWYQQILGQGPKLLIQFQNNGVVDDSQLPKDRFSAERLKGVDSTLKIQPAKLEDSAVYLCASSWGYPTSGEKLFFGSGTQLSVL.

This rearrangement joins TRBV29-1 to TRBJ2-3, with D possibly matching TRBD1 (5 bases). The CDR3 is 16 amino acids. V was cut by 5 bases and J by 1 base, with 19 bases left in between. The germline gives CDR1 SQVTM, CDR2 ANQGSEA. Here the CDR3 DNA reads TGCAGCGTTTTGGTCGCGGACATCCTCCGCACAGATACGCAGTATTTT. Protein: CSVLVADILRTDTQYF.

The CDR3 nucleotides are TGCGCCAGCAGCTTTGGGAGGGAGGAGCAGTTCTTC. Translating it yields CASSFGREEQFF. This sequence joins TRBV5-1 and TRBJ2-1; 7 nucleotides match TRBD2. This CDR3 region has 12 residues. Germline V gene data show CDR1 as SGHRS and CDR2 as YFSETQ. The V and J ends lost 2 bases and 10 bases, in that order; junction bases with no gene match: 3. Full variable domain (rest looked up from reference TRBV5-1 and TRBJ2-1): KAGVTQTPRYLIKTRGQQVTLSCSPISGHRSVSWYQQTPGQGLQFLFEYFSETQRNKGNFPGRFSGRQFSNSRSEMNVSTLELGDSALYLCASSFGREEQFFGPGTRLTVL.

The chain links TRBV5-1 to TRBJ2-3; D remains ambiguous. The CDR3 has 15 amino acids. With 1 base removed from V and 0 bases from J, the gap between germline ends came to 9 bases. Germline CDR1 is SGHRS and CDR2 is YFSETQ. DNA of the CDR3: TGCGCCAGCAGCTTGCCCCTAGATAGCACAGATACGCAGTATTTT. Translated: CASSLPLDSTDTQYF.

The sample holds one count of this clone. CDR3 protein: CASRERGQVNGYTF. CDR3 nucleotide sequence: TGTGCCAGCAGGGAGAGGGGACAGGTCAATGGCTACACCTTC. This rearrangement joins TRBV27 to TRBJ1-2, with TRBD1 identical over 8 bases. CDR1 and CDR2 from the germline V gene are MNHEY and SMNVEV (reference sequence). The CDR3 is 14 amino acids. V trimming: 6 bases; J trimming: 6 bases; junction bases outside the gene matches: 9.

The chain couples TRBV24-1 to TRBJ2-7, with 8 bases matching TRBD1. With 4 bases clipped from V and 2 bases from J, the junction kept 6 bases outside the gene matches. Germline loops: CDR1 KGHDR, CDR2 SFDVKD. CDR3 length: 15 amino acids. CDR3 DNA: TGTGCCACCAGTGACCCTCGACAGGGGACCTACGAGCAGTACTTC. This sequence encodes CATSDPRQGTYEQYF.

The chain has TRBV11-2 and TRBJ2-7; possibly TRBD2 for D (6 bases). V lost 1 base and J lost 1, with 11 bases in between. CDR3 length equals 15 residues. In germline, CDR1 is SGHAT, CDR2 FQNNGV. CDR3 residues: CASSLAKGLSYEQYF. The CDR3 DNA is TGTGCCAGCAGCTTAGCTAAGGGACTGTCCTACGAGCAGTACTTC.

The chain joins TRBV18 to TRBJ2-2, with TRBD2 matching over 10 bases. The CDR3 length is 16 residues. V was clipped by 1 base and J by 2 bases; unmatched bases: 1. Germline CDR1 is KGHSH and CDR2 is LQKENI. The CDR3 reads CASSPLAGGNTGELFF. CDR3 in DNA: TGTGCCAGCTCACCACTAGCGGGGGGCAACACCGGGGAGCTGTTTTTT.

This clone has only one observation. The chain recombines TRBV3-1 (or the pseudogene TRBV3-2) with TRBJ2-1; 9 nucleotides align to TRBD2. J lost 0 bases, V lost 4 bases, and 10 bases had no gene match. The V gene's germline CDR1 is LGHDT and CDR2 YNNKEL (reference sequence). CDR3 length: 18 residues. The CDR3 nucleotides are TGTGCCAGCAGCCCCCGGGGCGGGGGGGCTAGCTCCTACAATGAGCAGTTCTTC. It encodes CASSPRGGGASSYNEQFF.

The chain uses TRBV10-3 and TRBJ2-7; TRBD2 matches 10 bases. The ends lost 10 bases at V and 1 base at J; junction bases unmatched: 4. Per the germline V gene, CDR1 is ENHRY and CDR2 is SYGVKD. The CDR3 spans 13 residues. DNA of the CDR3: TGTGCCAGCCAACTAGCGGGGTCCTACGAGCAGTACTTC. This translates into CASQLAGSYEQYF.

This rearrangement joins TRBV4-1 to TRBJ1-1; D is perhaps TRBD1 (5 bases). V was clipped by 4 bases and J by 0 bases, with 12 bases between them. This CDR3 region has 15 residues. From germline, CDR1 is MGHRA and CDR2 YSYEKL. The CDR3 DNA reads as TGCGCCAGCAGCCGTCAAACAGGAATGAACACTGAAGCTTTCTTT. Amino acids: CASSRQTGMNTEAFF.

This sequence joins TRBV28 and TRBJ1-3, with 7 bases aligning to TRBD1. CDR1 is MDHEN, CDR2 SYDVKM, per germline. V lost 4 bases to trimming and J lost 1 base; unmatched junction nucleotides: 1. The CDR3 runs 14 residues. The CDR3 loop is CASSSGQSGNTIYF. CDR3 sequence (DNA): TGTGCCAGCAGTTCGGGACAGTCTGGAAACACCATATATTTT.

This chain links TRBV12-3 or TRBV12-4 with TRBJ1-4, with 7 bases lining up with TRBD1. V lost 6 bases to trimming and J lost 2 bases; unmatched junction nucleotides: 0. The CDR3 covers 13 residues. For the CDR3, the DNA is TGTGCCAGCAGCAGGGGGACTAATGAAAAACTGTTTTTT. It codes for CASSRGTNEKLFF.

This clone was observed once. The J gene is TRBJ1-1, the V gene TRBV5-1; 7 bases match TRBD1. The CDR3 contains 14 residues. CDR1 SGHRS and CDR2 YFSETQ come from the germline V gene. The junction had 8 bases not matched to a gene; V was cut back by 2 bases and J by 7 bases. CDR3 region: CASSLGRGNDEAFF. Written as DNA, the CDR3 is TGCGCCAGCAGCTTAGGCAGGGGGAATGATGAAGCTTTCTTT.

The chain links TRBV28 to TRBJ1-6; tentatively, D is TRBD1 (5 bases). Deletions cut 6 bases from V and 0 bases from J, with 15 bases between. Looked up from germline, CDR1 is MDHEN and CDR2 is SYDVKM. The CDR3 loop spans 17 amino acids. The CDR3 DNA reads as TGTGCCAGCAGCCCCGGGGGGGTTATCTCCTATAATTCACCCCTCCACTTT. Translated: CASSPGGVISYNSPLHF.

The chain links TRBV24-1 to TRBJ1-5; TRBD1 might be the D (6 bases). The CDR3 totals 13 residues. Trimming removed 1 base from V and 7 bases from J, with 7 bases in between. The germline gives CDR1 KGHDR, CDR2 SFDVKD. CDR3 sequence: CATSDFTGQPQHF. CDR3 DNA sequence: TGTGCCACCAGTGATTTTACAGGGCAGCCCCAGCATTTT.

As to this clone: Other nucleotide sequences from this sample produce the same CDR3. This CDR3 is CAWGTGMNTEAFF. In DNA, the CDR3 is TGTGCCTGGGGGACAGGCATGAACACTGAAGCTTTCTTT. The V gene is TRBV30, the J gene TRBJ1-1; 8 bases are a match to TRBD1. The CDR3 runs to 13 residues. J was trimmed by 0 bases and V by 5 bases; bases with no gene match: 2. The germline V gene encodes CDR1 GTSNPN and CDR2 SVGIG (reference sequence).